This TCR beta chain was retrieved from a study of patients and donors after allogeneic stem cell transplantation. MiXCR, applied by TCRdb to the RT-PCR reads, yields one record per CDR3 protein. The sample has roughly 230,000 distinct CDR3 sequences; 13% to 15% are singletons. This clonotype turned up a few times. This CDR3 region has 14 residues. The V end was cut by 4 bases, the J end by 1 base, with 12 bases between. Germline V gene sequence: CDR1 SGHNT, CDR2 YYREEE (reference sequence). The clonotype comes from a human donor who was either an allogeneic HSCT recipient or a stem cell or donor lymphocyte infusion donor (not recorded which). It is not recorded whose cells these are; they may come from a transplant donor. V and J are TRBV5-4 and TRBJ2-7; D may be TRBD1 (5 bases). Sequenced material: blood, either unsorted or a sorted T cell fraction (not recorded which). CDR3 region: CASSRPDRSYEQYF. DNA for the CDR3: TGTGCCAGCAGCCGACCTGACAGATCCTACGAGCAGTACTTC.